The rows below give T cell receptor beta chains drawn from one sample of a study of post-analysis software for immune sequencing data. MiXCR, applied by TCRdb to the PCR reads, yields one record per CDR3 protein. The sample consists of 250,000 to 300,000 distinct CDR3 sequences, 35% to 40% of them appearing once. The sample was blood. These receptors were collected from a girl between 10 and 17 years old with multiple sclerosis. Each CDR3 is given with its conserved first and last residue. Fields, in order: V gene, J gene, clone size, D gene, CDR3 protein, CDR3 DNA. D genes are given only for firm matches. Size tells how often a clone was seen (once, few, many) or the class of an expanded clone, and some rows leave it out.

TRBV4-1,TRBJ1-4,many,.,CASSQSFAGAVEKLFF,TGCGCCAGCAGCCAAAGTTTCGCAGGGGCGGTTGAAAAACTGTTTTTT
TRBV3-1,TRBJ2-3,many,TRBD1,CASSPWTGLGADTQYF,TGTGCCAGCAGCCCCTGGACAGGGCTTGGGGCAGATACGCAGTATTTT
TRBV28,TRBJ1-6,.,TRBD1,CASSSRTGRDSPPHF,TGTGCCAGCAGTTCCAGGACAGGGCGAGATTCACCCCCCCACTTT
TRBV20-1,TRBJ2-5,.,TRBD2,CSARLAGPRETQYF,TGCAGTGCTAGACTAGCGGGTCCCAGGGAGACCCAGTACTTC
TRBV7-2,TRBJ2-3,once,TRBD2,CASSHGGSGTRTDTQYF,TGTGCCAGCAGCCACGGGGGTAGCGGGACGCGCACAGATACGCAGTATTTT
TRBV15,TRBJ1-1,few,TRBD1,CATSRDTGAEAFF,TGTGCCACCAGCAGAGATACAGGGGCTGAAGCTTTCTTT
TRBV29-1,TRBJ1-2,.,TRBD1,CSVRQGNRDGYTF,TGCAGCGTAAGACAGGGCAACCGCGATGGCTACACCTTC
TRBV18,TRBJ2-1,many,.,CASSPGAESGNEQFF,TGTGCCAGCTCGCCCGGGGCCGAGTCGGGCAATGAGCAGTTCTTC
TRBV27,TRBJ1-5,many,.,CASSLPGKPQHF,TGTGCCAGCAGTTTGCCAGGGAAGCCCCAGCATTTT
TRBV7-9,TRBJ2-5,many,TRBD2,CASSRIPGLATMETQYF,TGTGCCAGCAGCCGGATTCCGGGACTAGCAACGATGGAGACCCAGTACTTC
TRBV5-6,TRBJ1-2,.,TRBD1,CASSLTGTVRYTF,TGTGCCAGCAGCTTGACCGGGACAGTCCGCTACACCTTC
TRBV20-1,TRBJ2-3,many,TRBD1,CSATDRGTDTQYF,TGCAGTGCCACGGACAGGGGCACAGATACGCAGTATTTT
TRBV4-1,TRBJ1-2,many,.,CASSHRGDYGYTF,TGCGCCAGCAGCCATAGGGGGGACTATGGCTACACCTTC
TRBV4-1,TRBJ2-3,few,.,CASSYDSYTQYF,TGCGCCAGCAGCTACGACTCGTATACGCAGTATTTT
TRBV7-9,TRBJ2-3,few,.,CASSPQELTQYF,TGTGCCAGCAGCCCACAGGAGCTGACGCAGTATTTT
TRBV3-1,TRBJ2-1,many,.,CASSQPGPGPGRNEQFF,TGTGCCAGCAGCCAGCCGGGACCGGGCCCAGGGCGAAATGAGCAGTTCTTC
TRBV20-1,TRBJ2-3,many,.,CSSEPVVFADTQYF,TGCAGTTCAGAACCGGTCGTTTTCGCAGATACGCAGTATTTT
TRBV7-2,TRBJ2-1,.,.,CASSPPGGEQFF,TGTGCCAGCAGTCCCCCCGGTGGCGAGCAGTTCTTC
TRBV28,TRBJ2-7,.,TRBD1,CASSWARTGPYEQYF,TGTGCCAGCAGTTGGGCTCGGACAGGGCCCTACGAGCAGTACTTC
TRBV29-1,TRBJ1-1,.,TRBD1,CSVGTGMSLNTEAFF,TGCAGCGTGGGGACAGGGATGTCCTTGAACACTGAAGCTTTCTTT
TRBV19,TRBJ2-1,few,TRBD2,CASSRWLAGSNEQFF,TGTGCCAGTAGCCGTTGGCTAGCGGGTAGTAATGAGCAGTTCTTC
TRBV20-1,TRBJ1-4,.,.,CSVKLATNEKLFF,TGCAGTGTCAAGCTTGCAACTAATGAAAAACTGTTTTTT
TRBV29-1,TRBJ1-5,.,.,CSVAAGESNQPQHF,TGCAGCGTTGCGGCAGGGGAGAGCAATCAGCCCCAGCATTTT
TRBV5-1,TRBJ2-7,many,.,CASSLRAESYEQYF,TGCGCCAGCAGCTTGCGGGCCGAGTCCTACGAGCAGTACTTC
TRBV12-3/TRBV12-4,TRBJ2-5,many,TRBD2,CASSLGTSGSRETQYF,TGTGCCAGCAGTTTAGGGACTAGCGGGAGTCGGGAGACCCAGTACTTC
TRBV28,TRBJ2-1,many,TRBD2,CASSAMERGEGDEQFF,TGTGCCAGCAGTGCAATGGAGCGGGGGGAGGGCGATGAGCAGTTCTTC